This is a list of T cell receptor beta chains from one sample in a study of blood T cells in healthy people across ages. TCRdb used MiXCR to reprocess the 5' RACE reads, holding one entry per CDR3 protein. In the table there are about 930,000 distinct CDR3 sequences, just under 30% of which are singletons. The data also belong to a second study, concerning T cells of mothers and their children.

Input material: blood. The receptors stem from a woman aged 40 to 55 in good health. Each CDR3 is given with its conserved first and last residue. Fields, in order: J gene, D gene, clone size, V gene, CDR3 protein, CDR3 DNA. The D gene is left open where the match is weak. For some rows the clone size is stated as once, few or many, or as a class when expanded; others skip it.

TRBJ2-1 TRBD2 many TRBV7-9 CASSPGLAWVEQFF TGTGCCAGCAGCCCGGGACTAGCGTGGGTTGAGCAGTTCTTC
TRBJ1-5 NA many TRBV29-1 CSVQAGGDQPQHF TGCAGCGTCCAGGCGGGGGGCGATCAGCCCCAGCATTTT
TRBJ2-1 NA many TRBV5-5 CASSLEWVLAEQFF TGTGCCAGCAGCTTGGAGTGGGTCCTCGCGGAGCAGTTCTTC
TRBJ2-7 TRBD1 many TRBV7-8 CASSLGGRDRGFLVYEQYF TGTGCCAGCAGCTTAGGGGGTAGGGACAGGGGCTTTCTGGTCTACGAGCAGTACTTC
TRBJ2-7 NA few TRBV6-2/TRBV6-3 CASSYTDYEQYF TGTGCCAGCAGTTATACGGACTACGAGCAGTACTTC
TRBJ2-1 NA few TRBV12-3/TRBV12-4 CASSFTGTSNEQFF TGTGCCAGCAGTTTTACCGGGACTTCAAATGAGCAGTTCTTC
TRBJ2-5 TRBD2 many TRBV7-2 CASSPGLDVETQYF TGTGCCAGCAGTCCGGGACTAGACGTGGAGACCCAGTACTTC
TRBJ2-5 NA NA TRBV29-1 CSVEGSLSEETQYF TGCAGCGTTGAAGGCTCGCTATCCGAAGAGACCCAGTACTTC
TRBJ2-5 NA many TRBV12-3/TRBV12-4 CASSWEGARETQYF TGTGCCAGCAGTTGGGAGGGGGCACGAGAGACCCAGTACTTC
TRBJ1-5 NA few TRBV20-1 CSARGQGVAQHF TGCAGTGCTAGAGGGCAGGGAGTGGCCCAGCATTTT
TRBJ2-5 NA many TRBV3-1 CASSNSVEETQYF TGTGCCAGCAGCAATAGCGTAGAAGAGACCCAGTACTTC
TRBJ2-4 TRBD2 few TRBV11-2 CASSSNWVPGLAGEQYF TGTGCCAGCAGCTCGAATTGGGTACCGGGACTAGCGGGAGAGCAGTACTTC
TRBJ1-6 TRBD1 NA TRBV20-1 CSASKTGIDLPLHF TGCAGTGCTAGCAAGACAGGGATTGATTTACCCCTCCACTTT
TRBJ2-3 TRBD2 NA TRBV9 CASSPLAGVSTDTQYF TGTGCCAGCAGCCCCCTAGCGGGGGTAAGCACAGATACGCAGTATTTT
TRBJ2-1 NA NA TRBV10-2 CASSDPPALSYNEQFF TGCGCCAGCAGTGACCCTCCCGCACTCTCCTACAATGAGCAGTTCTTC
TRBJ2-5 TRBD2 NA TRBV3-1 CASSQSLAGGREEQYF TGTGCCAGCAGCCAAAGTTTAGCGGGGGGGCGGGAGGAGCAGTACTTC
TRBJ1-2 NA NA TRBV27 CASSLRGGSGGYTF TGTGCCAGCAGTTTACGGGGAGGATCGGGCGGCTACACCTTC
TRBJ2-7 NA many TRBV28 CASSLLGREQYF TGTGCCAGCAGTTTATTGGGTCGGGAGCAGTACTTC
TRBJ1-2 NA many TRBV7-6 CASSKQGRRGYTF TGTGCCAGCAGCAAACAGGGCCGCCGTGGCTACACCTTC
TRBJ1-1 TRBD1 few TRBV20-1 CSANYRGMNTEAFF TGCAGTGCAAACTACAGGGGCATGAACACTGAAGCTTTCTTT
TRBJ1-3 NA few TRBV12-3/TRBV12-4 CASSRDGSSGNTIYF TGTGCCAGCAGCCGGGACGGGAGCTCTGGAAACACCATATATTTT
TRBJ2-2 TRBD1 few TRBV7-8 CASSSPKGAAYRGELFF TGTGCCAGCAGCTCCCCCAAGGGGGCGGCATATCGCGGGGAGCTGTTTTTT
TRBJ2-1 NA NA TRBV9 CASSPLSITYNEQFF TGTGCCAGCAGCCCCCTTAGTATTACTTACAATGAGCAGTTCTTC
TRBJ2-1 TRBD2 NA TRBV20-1 CSARDALAGSGMGQFF TGCAGTGCTAGAGACGCTCTAGCGGGGTCTGGAATGGGGCAGTTCTTC
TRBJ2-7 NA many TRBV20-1 CSARAETVYEQYF TGCAGTGCTAGAGCCGAGACAGTCTACGAGCAGTACTTC
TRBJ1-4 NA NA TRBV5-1 CASSSPTNEKLFF TGCGCCAGCAGCAGCCCGACTAATGAAAAACTGTTTTTT
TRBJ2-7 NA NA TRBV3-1 CASSQVSGGTYEQYF TGTGCCAGCAGCCAAGTGAGTGGGGGAACCTACGAGCAGTACTTC
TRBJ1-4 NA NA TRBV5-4 CASSGVGRGEEKLFF TGTGCCAGCAGCGGTGTAGGCAGAGGGGAGGAAAAACTGTTTTTT
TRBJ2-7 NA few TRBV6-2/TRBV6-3 CASSYTRGTYEQYF TGTGCCAGCAGTTACACCCGGGGTACCTACGAGCAGTACTTC
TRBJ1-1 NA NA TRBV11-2 CASSVRVHALMNTEAFF TGTGCCAGCAGCGTCCGGGTCCATGCCCTCATGAACACTGAAGCTTTCTTT
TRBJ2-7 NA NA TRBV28 CAGSFLDWGSYEQYF TGTGCCGGCAGTTTTCTGGATTGGGGATCCTACGAGCAGTACTTC
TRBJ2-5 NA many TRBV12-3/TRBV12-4 CASRSADRKTQYF TGTGCCAGCAGATCAGCCGACAGGAAGACCCAGTACTTC
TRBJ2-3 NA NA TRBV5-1 CASSLGGATTDTQYF TGCGCCAGCAGCTTGGGAGGGGCAACCACAGATACGCAGTATTTT
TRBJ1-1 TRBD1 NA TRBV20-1 CSARDRTGVAEAFF TGCAGTGCTAGAGATCGGACAGGGGTCGCTGAAGCTTTCTTT
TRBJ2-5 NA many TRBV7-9 CASSLADEETQYF TGTGCCAGCAGCTTAGCTGACGAAGAGACCCAGTACTTC
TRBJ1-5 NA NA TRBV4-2 CASSPGGAHSNQPQHF TGTGCCAGCAGCCCGGGCGGGGCGCATAGCAATCAGCCCCAGCATTTT
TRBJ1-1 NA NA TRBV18 CASSPQRAPLNTEAFF TGTGCCAGCTCACCACAACGGGCCCCATTGAACACTGAAGCTTTCTTT
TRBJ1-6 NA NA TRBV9 CASSARVNSPLHF TGTGCCAGCAGCGCCCGAGTTAATTCACCCCTCCACTTT
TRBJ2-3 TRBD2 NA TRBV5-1 CASSPPGLAGPDTQYF TGCGCCAGCAGCCCGCCGGGACTAGCGGGCCCCGATACGCAGTATTTT
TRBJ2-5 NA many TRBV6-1 CASWRPQETQYF TGTGCCAGCTGGAGGCCGCAAGAGACCCAGTACTTC
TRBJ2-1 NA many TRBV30 CAWAGVNEQFF TGTGCCTGGGCAGGGGTCAATGAGCAGTTCTTC
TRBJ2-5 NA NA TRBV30 CAHRTRYQETQYF TGTGCCCACCGGACCAGGTACCAAGAGACCCAGTACTTC
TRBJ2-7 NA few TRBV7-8 CASSLGSASTGRYEQYF TGTGCCAGCAGCTTAGGGTCAGCATCTACAGGGCGCTACGAGCAGTACTTC
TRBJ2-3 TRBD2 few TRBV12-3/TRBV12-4 CASRLTRGGRTDTQYF TGTGCCAGCCGCCTAACCCGGGGGGGCCGGACAGATACGCAGTATTTT
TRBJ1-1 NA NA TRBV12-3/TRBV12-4 CASSAPGPLATEAFF TGTGCCAGCAGTGCCCCCGGACCGCTTGCCACTGAAGCTTTCTTT
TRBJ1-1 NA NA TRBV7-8 CASSSQIQGSTEAFF TGTGCCAGCAGCTCCCAAATCCAGGGGAGTACTGAAGCTTTCTTT
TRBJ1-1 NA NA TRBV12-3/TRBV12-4 CASSIGQGHTEAFF TGTGCCAGCAGTATTGGCCAGGGGCATACTGAAGCTTTCTTT
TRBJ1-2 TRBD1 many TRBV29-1 CSVLSGQPYGYTF TGCAGCGTTCTTTCGGGACAGCCTTATGGCTACACCTTC
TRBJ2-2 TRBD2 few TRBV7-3 CASSYSGGPNTGELFF TGTGCCAGCAGCTATAGCGGGGGCCCGAACACCGGGGAGCTGTTTTTT
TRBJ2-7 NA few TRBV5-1 CASSTTGAYEQYF TGCGCCAGCAGTACGACAGGAGCCTACGAGCAGTACTTC
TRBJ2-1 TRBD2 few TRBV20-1 CSALSSGRSYNEQFF TGCAGTGCTCTTTCTAGCGGGAGGTCTTACAATGAGCAGTTCTTC
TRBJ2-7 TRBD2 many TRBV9 CASSPRTSGPYEQYF TGTGCCAGCAGCCCACGGACTAGCGGGCCTTACGAGCAGTACTTC
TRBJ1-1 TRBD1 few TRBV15 CATSRGTGGQSEAFF TGTGCCACCAGCAGAGGGACAGGTGGCCAGTCTGAAGCTTTCTTT
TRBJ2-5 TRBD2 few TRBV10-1 CASRASGQETQYF TGCGCCAGCAGGGCTAGCGGCCAAGAGACCCAGTACTTC